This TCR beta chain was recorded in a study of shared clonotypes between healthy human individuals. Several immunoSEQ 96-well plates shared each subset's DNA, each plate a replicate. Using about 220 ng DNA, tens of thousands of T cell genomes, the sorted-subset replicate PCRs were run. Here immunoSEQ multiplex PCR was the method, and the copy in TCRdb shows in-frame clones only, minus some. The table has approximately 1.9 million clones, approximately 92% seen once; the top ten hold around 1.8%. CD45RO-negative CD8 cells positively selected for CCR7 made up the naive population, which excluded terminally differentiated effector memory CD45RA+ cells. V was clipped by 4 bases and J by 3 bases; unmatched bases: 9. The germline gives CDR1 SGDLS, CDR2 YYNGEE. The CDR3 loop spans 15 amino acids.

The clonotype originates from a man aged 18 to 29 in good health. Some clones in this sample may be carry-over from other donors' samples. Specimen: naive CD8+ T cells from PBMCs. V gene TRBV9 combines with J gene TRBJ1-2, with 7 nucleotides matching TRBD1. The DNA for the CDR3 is TGTGCCAGCAGCTCAAGGGACAGTTATCACTATGGCTACACCTTC. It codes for CASSSRDSYHYGYTF.